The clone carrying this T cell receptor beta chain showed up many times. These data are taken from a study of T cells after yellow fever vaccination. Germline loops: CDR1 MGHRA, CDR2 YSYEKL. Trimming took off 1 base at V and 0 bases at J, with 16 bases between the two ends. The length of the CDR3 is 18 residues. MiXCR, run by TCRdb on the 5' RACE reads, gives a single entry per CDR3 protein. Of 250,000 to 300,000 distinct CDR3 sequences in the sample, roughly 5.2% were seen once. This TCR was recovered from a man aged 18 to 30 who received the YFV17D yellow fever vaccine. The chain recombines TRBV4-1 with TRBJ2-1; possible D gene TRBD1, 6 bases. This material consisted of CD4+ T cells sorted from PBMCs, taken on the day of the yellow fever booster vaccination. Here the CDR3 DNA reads TGCGCCAGCAGCCAAGGGCTTACAGGGAAAGGCTCCTACAATGAGCAGTTCTTC. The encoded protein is CASSQGLTGKGSYNEQFF.